This TCR beta chain was identified in a study of CD8+CD57+ T cells in acquired aplastic anemia. Study overall: DNA from sorted CD4+ and CD8+ cells averaged around 3 ug.

Only patients with CD8+CD57+ cell expansion on flow cytometry were chosen for sequencing. Among the patients, all had severe acquired aplastic anemia. Prior therapy had not been administered to any patient at the time of blood sampling. Study observations and caveats: Patients and controls had in common 25 to 30 CD8+ CDR3 sequences.

TCR beta VDJ and CDR3 profiles were obtained from a genomic DNA template. One entry per CDR3 protein, called by TCRdb with MiXCR from the reads. Altogether around 250,000 distinct CDR3 sequences are present, around 82% being singletons, with the ten largest covering 35% to 50%. The sample holds a few counts of this clonotype. What it recognizes is unknown. Material: sorted CD4+, CD8+, or CD8+CD57+ T cells (not recorded which) from PBMCs. This receptor was identified in a human donor with aplastic anemia.

CDR3 sequence: CASSFTSARGSDEQFF. Written as DNA, the CDR3 is TGTGCCAGCAGCTTTACTAGCGCAAGGGGGAGCGATGAGCAGTTCTTC. The chain is built from TRBV11-1 and TRBJ2-1, with a weak D call TRBD2 (7 bases). Trimming took 3 bases from V and 8 from J, leaving 20 bases between them. In germline, CDR1 is SGHAT, CDR2 FQDESV (reference sequence). The CDR3 totals 16 residues.